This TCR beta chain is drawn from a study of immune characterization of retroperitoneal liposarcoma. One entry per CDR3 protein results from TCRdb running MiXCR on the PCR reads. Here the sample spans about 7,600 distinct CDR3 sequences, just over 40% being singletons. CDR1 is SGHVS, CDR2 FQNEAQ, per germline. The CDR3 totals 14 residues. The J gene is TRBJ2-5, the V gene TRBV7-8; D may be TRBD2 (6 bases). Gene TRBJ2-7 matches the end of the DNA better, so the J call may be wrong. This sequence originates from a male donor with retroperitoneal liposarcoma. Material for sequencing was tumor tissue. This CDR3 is CASSLSGLAYEQYF. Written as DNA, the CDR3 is TGTGCCAGCAGCTTATCGGGACTCGCCTACGAGCAGTACTTC.